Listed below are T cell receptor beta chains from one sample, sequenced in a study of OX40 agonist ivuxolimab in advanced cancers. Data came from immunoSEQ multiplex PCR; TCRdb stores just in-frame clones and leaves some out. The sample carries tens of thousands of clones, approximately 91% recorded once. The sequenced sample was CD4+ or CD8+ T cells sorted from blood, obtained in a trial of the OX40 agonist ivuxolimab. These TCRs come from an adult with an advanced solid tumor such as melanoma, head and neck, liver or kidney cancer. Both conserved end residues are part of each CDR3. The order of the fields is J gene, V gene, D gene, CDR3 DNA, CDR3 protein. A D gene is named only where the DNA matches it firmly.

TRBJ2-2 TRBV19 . TGTGCCAGTAGTGGACTACGGATTTCCGGGGAGCTGTTTTTT CASSGLRISGELFF
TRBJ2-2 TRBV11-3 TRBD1 TGTGCCAGCAGCCCGAGACAGGGGGAATACACCGGGGAGCTGTTTTTT CASSPRQGEYTGELFF
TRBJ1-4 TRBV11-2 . TGTGCCAGCAGCCCGCCCTCGGGCGGTAATGAAAAACTGTTTTTT CASSPPSGGNEKLFF
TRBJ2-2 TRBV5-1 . TGCGCCAGCAAGGACCCCACTATCCCCACAGACACCGGGGAGCTGTTTTTT CASKDPTIPTDTGELFF
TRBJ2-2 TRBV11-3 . TGTGCCAGCAGCTTAGTAAGCGGACAGAACACCGGGGAGCTGTTTTTT CASSLVSGQNTGELFF
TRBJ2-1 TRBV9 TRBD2 TGTGCCAGCAGCGTAGGTCTAGCGGGAGTTCCTGAGCAGTTCTTC CASSVGLAGVPEQFF
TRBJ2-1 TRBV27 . TGTGCCAGCAGTATCCAGGGTGTAAGCTACAATGAGCAGTTCTTC CASSIQGVSYNEQFF
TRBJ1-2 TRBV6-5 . TGTGCCAGCAGTTACGATGTAGCGAGTAACTATGGCTACACCTTC CASSYDVASNYGYTF
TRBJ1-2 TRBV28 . TGTGCCAGCAGAGGGACCGGGGCCCACGGCTACACCTTC CASRGTGAHGYTF
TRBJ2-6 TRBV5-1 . TGCGCCAGCAGCTTCGCCTCTGGGGCCAACGTCCTGACTTTC CASSFASGANVLTF
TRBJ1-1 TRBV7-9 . TGTGCCAGCAGCTTAGGCAGCGCGGACACCTCTGAAGCTTTCTTT CASSLGSADTSEAFF
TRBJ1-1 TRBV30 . TGTGCCTGGACTCAGGGGAACACTGAAGCTTTCTTT CAWTQGNTEAFF
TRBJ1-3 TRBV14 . TGTGCCAGCAGCCGAGACAGAAACACCATATATTTT CASSRDRNTIYF
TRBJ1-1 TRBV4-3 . TGCGCCAGCAGCCTTCGGAGGAACACTGAAGCTTTCTTT CASSLRRNTEAFF
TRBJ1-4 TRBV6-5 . TGTGCCAGCAGTTCCGGGTGGGAATCGGAAAAACTGTTTTTT CASSSGWESEKLFF
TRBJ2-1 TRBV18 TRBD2 TGTGCCAGCTCACCGACCGGGACTAGATATTACAATGAGCAGTTCTTC CASSPTGTRYYNEQFF
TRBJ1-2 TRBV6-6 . TGTGCCAGCATCACGGGACGGTTTAACTATGGCTACACCTTC CASITGRFNYGYTF
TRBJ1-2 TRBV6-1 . TGTGCCAGCCAGGGTATCCCTAACTATGGCTACACCTTC CASQGIPNYGYTF
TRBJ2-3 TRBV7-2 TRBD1 TGTGCCAGCAGCTTAGGGGGGACAGTCACAGATACGCAGTATTTT CASSLGGTVTDTQYF
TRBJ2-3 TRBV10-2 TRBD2 TGCGCCAGCAGCAGACAGCGGGGTAGCACAGATACGCAGTATTTT CASSRQRGSTDTQYF
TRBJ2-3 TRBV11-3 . TGTGCCAGCAGCTCGAGGGACCGGGTCATGGGAGATACGCAGTATTTT CASSSRDRVMGDTQYF
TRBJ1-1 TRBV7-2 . TGTGCCAGCAGCTTAGGTCTGGGCGTTGACACTGAAGCTTTCTTT CASSLGLGVDTEAFF